These 10 T cell receptor beta chains were all obtained from the same sample, sequenced in a study of identical twins. TCRdb itself ran the 5' RACE reads through MiXCR, one entry per CDR3 protein. The data contain under 300,000 distinct CDR3 sequences, 11% to 15% of them seen just once; the ten biggest clones take up around 9%. Sequencing was carried out using memory (CD45RO+) T cells sorted from blood. These TCRs come from a woman between 18 and 29 years old in good health.

The chain combines TRBV11-3 with TRBJ2-1; D may correspond to TRBD1 or TRBD2 (5 bases each). In germline, CDR1 is SGHNT, CDR2 YENEEA. V lost 6 bases and J 0 bases, leaving 12 bases between the germline ends. CDR3 size: 15 residues. The CDR3 DNA reads as TGTGCCAGCAGACCGGGGCCAAACTCCTACAATGAGCAGTTCTTC. Residues: CASRPGPNSYNEQFF.

The CDR3 loop is CSASPGWADTQYF. The CDR3 DNA reads TGCAGCGCCTCCCCGGGTTGGGCAGATACGCAGTATTTT. The chain couples TRBV29-1 to TRBJ2-3; D is unclear. The CDR3 runs 13 residues. The V end was cut by 7 bases, the J end by 4 bases, with 15 bases between. From germline, CDR1 is SQVTM and CDR2 ANQGSEA.

The chain joins TRBV3-1 to TRBJ2-1, with TRBD2 as a possible D gene (6 bases). There are 15 residues in the CDR3. V was trimmed by 4 bases and J by 6 bases, leaving 16 bases between them. Per germline, CDR1 LGHDT and CDR2 YNNKEL (reference sequence). The CDR3 sequence is CASSRGLISFNEQFF. The CDR3 nucleotides read TGTGCCAGCAGCCGGGGACTCATTTCGTTCAATGAGCAGTTCTTC.

This clonotype was observed a handful of times. This rearrangement joins TRBV9 to TRBJ2-2; D is uncertain. The germline gives CDR1 SGDLS, CDR2 YYNGEE. The CDR3 covers 14 residues. Trimming cost V 0 bases and J 7 bases, with 10 bases left between them. The CDR3 sequence is CASSVESLGGELFF. The CDR3 coding sequence is TGTGCCAGCAGCGTAGAATCTTTGGGCGGGGAGCTGTTTTTT.

This clonotype came up a few times. The rearrangement uses TRBV6-5 and TRBJ2-2; 7 bases map to TRBD1. Germline V gives CDR1 MNHEY, CDR2 SVGAGI. This CDR3 contains 17 residues. Germline trimming cut 4 bases from V and 6 bases from J; bases unmatched to any gene: 14. The CDR3 spells CASSSRLRQGRAGELFF. CDR3 nucleotides: TGTGCCAGCAGTTCCCGCCTCCGACAGGGCAGGGCCGGGGAGCTGTTTTTT.

The chain uses TRBV6-1 and TRBJ1-4, with D unresolved. The CDR3 covers 14 residues. Trimming stripped 6 bases from V and 3 bases from J, with 11 bases between. Germline V CDR1 and CDR2: MNHNS, SASEGT. The DNA for the CDR3 is TGTGCCAGCAGGGTAGCTGGAGCTAATGAAAAACTGTTTTTT. It codes for CASRVAGANEKLFF.

The rearrangement links TRBV3-1 to TRBJ2-2; D unresolved. CDR1 LGHDT and CDR2 YNNKEL come from the germline V gene (reference sequence). The length of the CDR3 is 13 residues. Trimming left V 4 bases short and J 5 bases short, with 8 bases between. The CDR3 loop is CASSLRSTGELFF. The CDR3 nucleotides read TGTGCCAGCAGCCTCAGATCTACCGGGGAGCTGTTTTTT.

The sample holds a few counts of this clonotype. The chain employs TRBV4-2 and TRBJ1-1; possibly TRBD1 for D (5 bases). The germline V gene has CDR1 LGHNA and CDR2 YNFKEQ. V lost 1 base and J 5 bases, leaving 14 bases between the germline ends. The CDR3 consists of 15 residues. The CDR3 region has the DNA TGTGCCAGCAGCCAAGTAGGGGTAAAGATAACTGAAGCTTTCTTT. It is translated as CASSQVGVKITEAFF.

This chain links TRBV9 with TRBJ1-6; D might be TRBD1 (5 bases). V lost 1 base and J 12 bases, leaving 17 bases between the germline ends. The V gene's germline CDR1 is SGDLS and CDR2 YYNGEE. There are 15 residues in the CDR3. The CDR3 here is CASSVRGTGMEPLHF. The CDR3 DNA follows: TGTGCCAGCAGCGTAAGAGGGACGGGGATGGAACCCCTCCACTTT.

The chain joins TRBV5-1 to TRBJ2-2; D may be TRBD1 or TRBD2 (7 bases each). The CDR3 has 15 residues. Germline CDR1 is SGHRS and CDR2 is YFSETQ. Trimming left V 4 bases short and J 7 bases short, with 17 bases between. CDR3 residues: CASSRDRLAGGELFF. The CDR3 bases are TGCGCCAGCAGCCGGGACAGACTAGCCGGCGGGGAGCTGTTTTTT.